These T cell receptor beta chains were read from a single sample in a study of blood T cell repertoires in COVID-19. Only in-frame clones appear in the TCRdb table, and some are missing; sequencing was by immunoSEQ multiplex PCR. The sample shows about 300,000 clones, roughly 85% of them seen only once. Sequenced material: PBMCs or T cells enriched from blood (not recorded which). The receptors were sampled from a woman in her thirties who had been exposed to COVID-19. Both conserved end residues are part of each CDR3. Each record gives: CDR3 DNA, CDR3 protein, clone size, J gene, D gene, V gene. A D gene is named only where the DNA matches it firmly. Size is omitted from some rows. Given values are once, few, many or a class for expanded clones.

CDR3 DNA: TGTGCCTGGAGTTTTGACAGGGGACGGGCCGCTTTCTTT
CDR3 protein: CAWSFDRGRAAFF
clone size: -
J gene: TRBJ1-1
D gene: TRBD1
V gene: TRBV30

CDR3 DNA: TGTGCCAGCAGTGAAGATGATCCGTCAGGTCGATATCAGCCCCAGCATTTT
CDR3 protein: CASSEDDPSGRYQPQHF
clone size: -
J gene: TRBJ1-5
D gene: -
V gene: TRBV6-1

CDR3 DNA: TGTGCCAGTAGTATAAGACTAGCAGATACGCAGTATTTT
CDR3 protein: CASSIRLADTQYF
clone size: -
J gene: TRBJ2-3
D gene: -
V gene: TRBV19

CDR3 DNA: TGTGCCAGCAGCTCAGACGGGACTCAAGAGACCCAGTACTTC
CDR3 protein: CASSSDGTQETQYF
clone size: -
J gene: TRBJ2-5
D gene: -
V gene: TRBV7-2

CDR3 DNA: TGTGCCAGCAGCCCCATGGGGGGGGGACAAGAGACCCAGTACTTC
CDR3 protein: CASSPMGGGQETQYF
clone size: -
J gene: TRBJ2-5
D gene: TRBD2
V gene: TRBV9

CDR3 DNA: TGTGCCAGCACCGATAAGGGGGACACTGAAGCTTTCTTT
CDR3 protein: CASTDKGDTEAFF
clone size: -
J gene: TRBJ1-1
D gene: -
V gene: TRBV5-5

CDR3 DNA: TGTGCCAGCAGTGAATCTAGCGGGAGTTACAATGAGCAGTTCTTC
CDR3 protein: CASSESSGSYNEQFF
clone size: few
J gene: TRBJ2-1
D gene: TRBD2
V gene: TRBV6-4

CDR3 DNA: TGTGCCAGCTCGGGCGGGAGTATGAAGACCCAGTACTTC
CDR3 protein: CASSGGSMKTQYF
clone size: -
J gene: TRBJ2-5
D gene: TRBD2
V gene: TRBV12-3/TRBV12-4

CDR3 DNA: TGTGCCTGGAGGTTTAAGGGACAAAGGATATCACCCCTCCACTTT
CDR3 protein: CAWRFKGQRISPLHF
clone size: -
J gene: TRBJ1-6
D gene: -
V gene: TRBV30

CDR3 DNA: TGTGCCAGCAGCTTGTGGGCAGCTTATAATTCACCCCTCCACTTT
CDR3 protein: CASSLWAAYNSPLHF
clone size: -
J gene: TRBJ1-6
D gene: -
V gene: TRBV7-2

CDR3 DNA: TGTGCCAGCAGCCCACCGGGACAGGGCACAAATGAGCAGTTCTTC
CDR3 protein: CASSPPGQGTNEQFF
clone size: -
J gene: TRBJ2-1
D gene: TRBD1
V gene: TRBV11-3

CDR3 DNA: TGTGCCAGCAGCCAAGATAACGTTGGGCTCTCTGGAAACACCATATATTTT
CDR3 protein: CASSQDNVGLSGNTIYF
clone size: once
J gene: TRBJ1-3
D gene: -
V gene: TRBV3-1/TRBV3-2

CDR3 DNA: TGTGCCAGCAGTAGGACACCCACTGAAGCTTTCTTT
CDR3 protein: CASSRTPTEAFF
clone size: -
J gene: TRBJ1-1
D gene: -
V gene: TRBV6-5

CDR3 DNA: TGTGCCAGCAGACTGACAGACACCTTAACTGAAGCTTTCTTT
CDR3 protein: CASRLTDTLTEAFF
clone size: -
J gene: TRBJ1-1
D gene: -
V gene: TRBV2

CDR3 DNA: TGTGCCAGCAGCCGAGGACAGGGGAATTTGGTGAACACTGAAGCTTTCTTT
CDR3 protein: CASSRGQGNLVNTEAFF
clone size: -
J gene: TRBJ1-1
D gene: TRBD1
V gene: TRBV5-5

CDR3 DNA: TGTGCCAGCGGGCTGGGGACAGGGCTTGAAAAACTGTTTTTT
CDR3 protein: CASGLGTGLEKLFF
clone size: -
J gene: TRBJ1-4
D gene: TRBD1
V gene: TRBV2

CDR3 DNA: TGTGCCAGCAGCGATCCTAGCGGGAGGATCGCAGATACGCAGTATTTT
CDR3 protein: CASSDPSGRIADTQYF
clone size: -
J gene: TRBJ2-3
D gene: TRBD2
V gene: TRBV9

CDR3 DNA: TGTGCCAGCAGTTCCCTGGCGGGAGGGTCCGATACGCAGTATTTT
CDR3 protein: CASSSLAGGSDTQYF
clone size: -
J gene: TRBJ2-3
D gene: TRBD2
V gene: TRBV6-5

CDR3 DNA: TGTGCCAGTAGACGCGACAGGGAGGTCTATGGCTACACCTTC
CDR3 protein: CASRRDREVYGYTF
clone size: -
J gene: TRBJ1-2
D gene: TRBD1
V gene: TRBV19

CDR3 DNA: TGCAGCGCCCGGCGACAGGGGGAGGGGGAGCTGTTTTTT
CDR3 protein: CSARRQGEGELFF
clone size: -
J gene: TRBJ2-2
D gene: TRBD1
V gene: TRBV29-1

CDR3 DNA: TGTGCCACCAGTGATTATGACAGGGGCACAGATACGCAGTATTTT
CDR3 protein: CATSDYDRGTDTQYF
clone size: few
J gene: TRBJ2-3
D gene: TRBD1
V gene: TRBV24-1

CDR3 DNA: TGTGCCAGCGGGATAGCGGGAGTCGAGACCCAGTACTTC
CDR3 protein: CASGIAGVETQYF
clone size: once
J gene: TRBJ2-5
D gene: TRBD2
V gene: TRBV7-8

CDR3 DNA: TGTGCCAGCAGTCGGGACTTTAGGGTGGACGAGCAGTACTTC
CDR3 protein: CASSRDFRVDEQYF
clone size: -
J gene: TRBJ2-7
D gene: -
V gene: TRBV6-6

CDR3 DNA: TGTGCCAGCAGCTCGGGTGGGAGCGAAGCTTTCTTT
CDR3 protein: CASSSGGSEAFF
clone size: -
J gene: TRBJ1-1
D gene: -
V gene: TRBV7-6

CDR3 DNA: TGCAGCGTACGACAGGGGCCTAGCACAGATACGCAGTATTTT
CDR3 protein: CSVRQGPSTDTQYF
clone size: -
J gene: TRBJ2-3
D gene: TRBD1
V gene: TRBV29-1

CDR3 DNA: TGTGCCATCAGTAGGGTAGCTGGCGGGGGAACCGGGGAGCTGTTTTTT
CDR3 protein: CAISRVAGGGTGELFF
clone size: -
J gene: TRBJ2-2
D gene: TRBD2
V gene: TRBV10-3

CDR3 DNA: TGCGCCAGCAGCTGGAGCGGGTTATACAATGAGCAGTTCTTC
CDR3 protein: CASSWSGLYNEQFF
clone size: -
J gene: TRBJ2-1
D gene: -
V gene: TRBV5-1

CDR3 DNA: TGTGCCATTACAGGGGAGAGCAATCAGCCCCAGCATTTT
CDR3 protein: CAITGESNQPQHF
clone size: -
J gene: TRBJ1-5
D gene: TRBD1
V gene: TRBV10-3

CDR3 DNA: TGTGCCAGCAGCTTGACAGGGACCTATGGCTACACCTTC
CDR3 protein: CASSLTGTYGYTF
clone size: -
J gene: TRBJ1-2
D gene: -
V gene: TRBV5-5

CDR3 DNA: TGTGCCAGCAGCCGCGAACAGGGGAGTAGCCATAATTCACCCCTCCACTTT
CDR3 protein: CASSREQGSSHNSPLHF
clone size: -
J gene: TRBJ1-6
D gene: TRBD1
V gene: TRBV3-1/TRBV3-2

CDR3 DNA: TGTGCCACTAAAGAGGGGGTTTCCTACGAGCAGTACTTC
CDR3 protein: CATKEGVSYEQYF
clone size: -
J gene: TRBJ2-7
D gene: -
V gene: TRBV12-3/TRBV12-4

CDR3 DNA: TGTGCCAGCATGATTCCCGGCAGGGTAGAGCAGTACTTC
CDR3 protein: CASMIPGRVEQYF
clone size: few
J gene: TRBJ2-7
D gene: -
V gene: TRBV28

CDR3 DNA: TGCGCCAGCAGCTCCCAACCTACCGGGACAGAGTTCTATGGCTACACCTTC
CDR3 protein: CASSSQPTGTEFYGYTF
clone size: -
J gene: TRBJ1-2
D gene: TRBD1
V gene: TRBV5-1

CDR3 DNA: TGTGCCAGCATCCCCAATCGGGGGTCCTATAATTCACCCCTCCACTTT
CDR3 protein: CASIPNRGSYNSPLHF
clone size: many
J gene: TRBJ1-6
D gene: -
V gene: TRBV5-6

CDR3 DNA: TGTGCCAGCAGCTTGGATTTGCAACGGGGTGAGCAGTTCTTC
CDR3 protein: CASSLDLQRGEQFF
clone size: -
J gene: TRBJ2-1
D gene: -
V gene: TRBV5-4

CDR3 DNA: TGTGCCAGCAGCTTGGGCAGGCGACACTATGGCTACACCTTC
CDR3 protein: CASSLGRRHYGYTF
clone size: -
J gene: TRBJ1-2
D gene: -
V gene: TRBV5-8

CDR3 DNA: TGCGCCAGCAGCTTAGTAGGGGATTTGACTGGCGAGCAGTACTTC
CDR3 protein: CASSLVGDLTGEQYF
clone size: few
J gene: TRBJ2-7
D gene: -
V gene: TRBV5-1

CDR3 DNA: TGTGCCTTTGGTAGGGAGGAGGGTTCACCCCTCCACTTT
CDR3 protein: CAFGREEGSPLHF
clone size: -
J gene: TRBJ1-6
D gene: -
V gene: TRBV12-5

CDR3 DNA: TGCGCCAGCAGCTTGGCATCTAACAATGAGCAGTTCTTC
CDR3 protein: CASSLASNNEQFF
clone size: -
J gene: TRBJ2-1
D gene: -
V gene: TRBV5-1

CDR3 DNA: TGTGCCAGCAGTGCAAACAGGGGGTTGAGTCAGCCCCAGCATTTT
CDR3 protein: CASSANRGLSQPQHF
clone size: -
J gene: TRBJ1-5
D gene: TRBD1
V gene: TRBV2

CDR3 DNA: TGTGCCAGCAGCCAAGGAGTCCTTGGGGCAGGGAATGGCTACACCTTC
CDR3 protein: CASSQGVLGAGNGYTF
clone size: -
J gene: TRBJ1-2
D gene: -
V gene: TRBV4-2

CDR3 DNA: TGTGCCAGCAGTTTATCCCCTCAGGGGGGCAATCAGCCCCAGCATTTT
CDR3 protein: CASSLSPQGGNQPQHF
clone size: -
J gene: TRBJ1-5
D gene: TRBD1
V gene: TRBV27

CDR3 DNA: TGTGCCACCAGCCCGAAATCGACAGTTTACCTCTCCTACGAGCAGTACTTC
CDR3 protein: CATSPKSTVYLSYEQYF
clone size: -
J gene: TRBJ2-7
D gene: -
V gene: TRBV15

CDR3 DNA: TGCGCCAGCAGCTTGGGACAGGCCGACTCCTACGAGCAGTACTTC
CDR3 protein: CASSLGQADSYEQYF
clone size: -
J gene: TRBJ2-7
D gene: -
V gene: TRBV5-1

CDR3 DNA: TGTGCTAGCAGCGAGACCGTACAGAGCACAGATACGCAGTATTTT
CDR3 protein: CASSETVQSTDTQYF
clone size: -
J gene: TRBJ2-3
D gene: -
V gene: TRBV7-7

CDR3 DNA: TGTGCCAGCAGCTCCGGGACAGGGGGTAACTATGGCTACACCTTC
CDR3 protein: CASSSGTGGNYGYTF
clone size: -
J gene: TRBJ1-2
D gene: TRBD1
V gene: TRBV5-4

CDR3 DNA: TGTGCCAGCAGCACAGGGTCCGTGGGGCAGCCCCAGCATTTT
CDR3 protein: CASSTGSVGQPQHF
clone size: -
J gene: TRBJ1-5
D gene: -
V gene: TRBV5-6

CDR3 DNA: TGTGCCAGCAGTCTAGACGGACAATCGAACACTGAAGCTTTCTTT
CDR3 protein: CASSLDGQSNTEAFF
clone size: -
J gene: TRBJ1-1
D gene: -
V gene: TRBV27

CDR3 DNA: TGTGCTAGCAGCAAGGACAGGGTCTCTGGAAACACCATATATTTT
CDR3 protein: CASSKDRVSGNTIYF
clone size: -
J gene: TRBJ1-3
D gene: TRBD1
V gene: TRBV7-7

CDR3 DNA: TGTGCCTGGAGTGTTGGGTCGGCGGGGGTAAACATTCAGTACTTC
CDR3 protein: CAWSVGSAGVNIQYF
clone size: few
J gene: TRBJ2-4
D gene: TRBD2
V gene: TRBV30

CDR3 DNA: TGTGCGGAGGGAGCTCTTACCGGGGAGCTGTTTTTT
CDR3 protein: CAEGALTGELFF
clone size: -
J gene: TRBJ2-2
D gene: -
V gene: TRBV30

CDR3 DNA: TGTGCCAGCAGTCACGACGTCCGGGGTGAAAAACTGTTTTTT
CDR3 protein: CASSHDVRGEKLFF
clone size: -
J gene: TRBJ1-4
D gene: -
V gene: TRBV7-9

CDR3 DNA: TGTGCCAGCAGCTTCCGACAGGGTATGGCCTACGAGCAGTACTTC
CDR3 protein: CASSFRQGMAYEQYF
clone size: once
J gene: TRBJ2-7
D gene: TRBD1
V gene: TRBV3-1/TRBV3-2

CDR3 DNA: TGTGCCAGCAGTATCCGAGCCGGGACTAGCGGGAGTGATGAGCAGTTCTTC
CDR3 protein: CASSIRAGTSGSDEQFF
clone size: -
J gene: TRBJ2-1
D gene: TRBD2
V gene: TRBV2

CDR3 DNA: TGTGCCAGTAGTATCCGGACAGGGTATGGCTACACCTTC
CDR3 protein: CASSIRTGYGYTF
clone size: -
J gene: TRBJ1-2
D gene: TRBD1
V gene: TRBV19